Each of the 5 T cell receptor beta chains below was sequenced from the same sample in a study of blood T cell repertoires in COVID-19. TCRdb's table, derived via immunoSEQ multiplex PCR, lists solely in-frame clones and lacks some. Of fewer than 90,000 clones in the sample, 86% are singletons; the top ten hold less than 5%. Sequencing was carried out using peripheral blood. Receptors originate from a man in his fifties with active or convalescent COVID-19.

The CDR3 nucleotides read TGTGCCAGCAGCTTAGTGTCCAGTTCACAAGAGACCCAGTACTTC. Translating it yields CASSLVSSSQETQYF. The V and J genes are TRBV7-2 and TRBJ2-5, with no clear D. The V end was cut by 1 base, the J end by 2 bases, with 11 bases between. CDR1 is SGHTA and CDR2 is FQGNSA in the germline V gene. The CDR3 totals 15 residues.

V gene TRBV5-1 combines with J gene TRBJ2-5; D is possibly TRBD2 (5 bases). From germline, CDR1 is SGHRS and CDR2 YFSETQ. This CDR3 region has 13 residues. Deletions cut 4 bases from V and 5 bases from J, with 12 bases between. The CDR3 reads CASSPEGRETQYF. CDR3 bases: TGCGCCAGCAGCCCAGAGGGTCGGGAGACCCAGTACTTC.

The chain employs TRBV10-1 and TRBJ1-1, with 8 bases matching TRBD1. CDR1 is WNHNN and CDR2 is SYGVQD in the germline V gene (reference sequence). CDR3 size: 12 residues. Trimming removed 8 bases from V and 7 bases from J; junction bases left unmatched: 6. The CDR3 region has the DNA TGCGCCAGCCGAGGGACAGGACATGAAGCTTTCTTT. Amino acids: CASRGTGHEAFF.

This chain links TRBV5-1 with TRBJ1-2, with a tentative D call TRBD1 (5 bases). The CDR3 extends over 14 amino acids. The V and J ends lost 4 bases and 4 bases respectively, with 14 bases between them. The germline V gene encodes CDR1 SGHRS and CDR2 YFSETQ. The CDR3 coding sequence is TGCGCCAGCAGCCCCCGGGGGGATGGCTATGGCTACACCTTC. Its protein is CASSPRGDGYGYTF.

The rearrangement joins TRBV18 to TRBJ2-3, with D possibly TRBD2 on 6 matching bases. The germline gives CDR1 KGHSH, CDR2 LQKENI. V lost 3 bases to trimming and J lost 0 bases, with 10 bases between them. The CDR3 has 15 residues. The CDR3 here is CASSPPGVSTDTQYF. CDR3 sequence (DNA): TGTGCCAGCTCACCTCCGGGGGTGAGCACAGATACGCAGTATTTT. Variable domain in full (rest from reference TRBV18 and TRBJ2-3): NAGVMQNPRHLVRRRGQEARLRCSPMKGHSHVYWYRQLPEEGLKFMVYLQKENIIDESGMPKERFSAEFPKEGPSILRIQQVVRGDSAAYFCASSPPGVSTDTQYFGPGTRLTVL.